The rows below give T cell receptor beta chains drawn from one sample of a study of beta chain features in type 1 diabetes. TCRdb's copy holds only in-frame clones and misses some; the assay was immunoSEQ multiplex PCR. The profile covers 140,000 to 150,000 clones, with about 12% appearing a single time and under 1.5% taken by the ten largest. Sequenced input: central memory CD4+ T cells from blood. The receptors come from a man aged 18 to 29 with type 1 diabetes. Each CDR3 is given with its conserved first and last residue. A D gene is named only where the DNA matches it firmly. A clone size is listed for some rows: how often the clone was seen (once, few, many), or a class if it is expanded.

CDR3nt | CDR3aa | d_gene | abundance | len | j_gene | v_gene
TGCGCCAGCAGCTTGGATTGGGGGTACGAGCAGTACTTC | CASSLDWGYEQYF | . | . | 13 | TRBJ2-7 | TRBV5-1
TGTGCCAGCAGCTTAGCAGGCCTAACGAACACCGGGGAGCTGTTTTTT | CASSLAGLTNTGELFF | . | many | 16 | TRBJ2-2 | TRBV7-8
TGTGCCAGCAGTTTAAGCGGCTATGGCTACACCTTC | CASSLSGYGYTF | . | few | 12 | TRBJ1-2 | TRBV28
TGCGCCAGCAGCTTGAGTCAATTCAACACTGAAGCTTTCTTT | CASSLSQFNTEAFF | . | . | 14 | TRBJ1-1 | TRBV5-1
TGTGCCAGCAGTCCTACAGGGGATGGTTACAATGAGCAGTTCTTC | CASSPTGDGYNEQFF | TRBD1 | . | 15 | TRBJ2-1 | TRBV27
TGCGCCAGCAGCCAAGGAGGGGTACCCTACAATGAGCAGTTCTTC | CASSQGGVPYNEQFF | . | many | 15 | TRBJ2-1 | TRBV4-1
TGTGCCAGCAGCCAAGAACCAGGACAGGGGGACTATGGCTACACCTTC | CASSQEPGQGDYGYTF | TRBD1 | few | 16 | TRBJ1-2 | TRBV14
TGTGCCAGCAGCTTTGGTAGCGGGGGGACCAATGAGCAGTTCTTC | CASSFGSGGTNEQFF | TRBD2 | few | 15 | TRBJ2-1 | TRBV7-9
TGTGCCAGTAGTATCGGCCCAGGGATAGGGGAGACCCAGTACTTC | CASSIGPGIGETQYF | . | . | 15 | TRBJ2-5 | TRBV19
TGCGCCAGCAGCTTGGAAGGGGGCAGCTGGGAGACCCAGTACTTC | CASSLEGGSWETQYF | TRBD1 | . | 15 | TRBJ2-5 | TRBV5-1
TGTGCCTTCAGCGCTGGACAGGGGGGCACTGAAGCTTTCTTT | CAFSAGQGGTEAFF | TRBD1 | many | 14 | TRBJ1-1 | TRBV30
TGTGCCAGCAGTCCCTGGTGGACAACGTCGGGGGGTGAGCAGTTCTTC | CASSPWWTTSGGEQFF | TRBD2 | . | 16 | TRBJ2-1 | TRBV2
TGTGCCAGCAGTGAGACAGGGGTAGGGCAAGAGACCCAGTACTTC | CASSETGVGQETQYF | TRBD1 | few | 15 | TRBJ2-5 | TRBV2
TGTGCCAGCAGCCAAGACAGGGGGCGTGAGCAGTACTTC | CASSQDRGREQYF | TRBD1 | few | 13 | TRBJ2-7 | TRBV4-2
TGTGCCAGCAGCTTAGTGGCGGGAGGGGGAGATACGCAGTATTTT | CASSLVAGGGDTQYF | TRBD2 | many | 15 | TRBJ2-3 | TRBV7-2
TGTGCCAGCAGCTTACTTAGAGGGGGACTAGCGGTCACAGATACGCAGTATTTT | CASSLLRGGLAVTDTQYF | TRBD2 | . | 18 | TRBJ2-3 | TRBV7-9
TGCGCCAGCAGCTTGGAGGTAGGAGGGGGCCAGCCCCAGCATTTT | CASSLEVGGGQPQHF | TRBD1 | few | 15 | TRBJ1-5 | TRBV5-1
TGTGCCAGCAGCCTAGCGGGATTGGGCGAGCAGTACTTC | CASSLAGLGEQYF | TRBD2 | once | 13 | TRBJ2-7 | TRBV6-5
TGTGCCACCGGGCCGGGACAGGGCTCCTACGAGCAGTACTTC | CATGPGQGSYEQYF | TRBD1 | . | 14 | TRBJ2-7 | TRBV15
TGCAGCGTTGAATTGCCAGCCAAAAACATTCAGTACTTC | CSVELPAKNIQYF | . | . | 13 | TRBJ2-4 | TRBV29-1
TGTGCCAGCAGCTGGCAGGGTACGGACACTGAAGCTTTCTTT | CASSWQGTDTEAFF | . | . | 14 | TRBJ1-1 | TRBV7-9
TGTGCCAGCAGTTACTGGCGGGGGGTCTCCTACGAGCAGTACTTC | CASSYWRGVSYEQYF | TRBD2 | few | 15 | TRBJ2-7 | TRBV6-5
TGCAGCGTTGATACGGCCGTAGAACGCTACACCTTC | CSVDTAVERYTF | . | many | 12 | TRBJ1-2 | TRBV29-1
TGTGCCAGCAGCTTAGTGGGCAGCCCCGTTAGGGGGGCCAACGTCCTGACTTTC | CASSLVGSPVRGANVLTF | . | . | 18 | TRBJ2-6 | TRBV7-2
TGTGCCAGCACCCAAAATACACCCTACGAGCAGTACTTC | CASTQNTPYEQYF | . | few | 13 | TRBJ2-7 | TRBV6-6
TGTGCCAGCAGTTCGAGACAGACCGAAAAACTGTTTTTT | CASSSRQTEKLFF | . | . | 13 | TRBJ1-4 | TRBV28
TGCGCCAGCAGCTCGACAGGGCCCTCCTACGAGCAGTACTTC | CASSSTGPSYEQYF | TRBD1 | . | 14 | TRBJ2-7 | TRBV5-1
TGTGCCAGCAGCGTCCCGGGGAGCCATGGCTACACCTTC | CASSVPGSHGYTF | . | . | 13 | TRBJ1-2 | TRBV9
TGTGCCAGCAGCACCCTCGGGATCACCGGGGAGCTGTTTTTT | CASSTLGITGELFF | . | . | 14 | TRBJ2-2 | TRBV13
TGTGCCAGCGATCGTCTCCAAGGGGGCACTGAAGCTTTCTTT | CASDRLQGGTEAFF | . | few | 14 | TRBJ1-1 | TRBV14
TGCGCCAGCAGCCCTGGCAGGGCGGGGGCTTCCTACGAGCAGTACTTC | CASSPGRAGASYEQYF | . | . | 16 | TRBJ2-7 | TRBV5-1
TGTGCCAGCAGCTTCGAGTTGGGGGAAAACATTCAGTACTTC | CASSFELGENIQYF | . | few | 14 | TRBJ2-4 | TRBV7-9
TGTGCCAGCACTCGCGCCCAACTGGGCACTGAAGCTTTCTTT | CASTRAQLGTEAFF | . | few | 14 | TRBJ1-1 | TRBV6-5
TGTGCCAGCAGTGCCCAGCTTAGCAATCAGCCCCAGCATTTT | CASSAQLSNQPQHF | . | . | 14 | TRBJ1-5 | TRBV6-4
TGTGCCAGCTCCCCTACGACAGGGGATGGCACTGAAGCTTTCTTT | CASSPTTGDGTEAFF | TRBD1 | . | 15 | TRBJ1-1 | TRBV18
TGTGCCAGCAGCTTAAACAGTGGCGTGAACACTGAAGCTTTCTTT | CASSLNSGVNTEAFF | . | few | 15 | TRBJ1-1 | TRBV7-2
TGTGCCAGCATGTGGGGTGGCGACACTGAAGCTTTCTTT | CASMWGGDTEAFF | . | . | 13 | TRBJ1-1 | TRBV2